This entry describes one TCR beta chain. Its antigen is not identified. While the first cohort had around 700 subjects, the donors belonged to the separate validation cohort of about 130 subjects. TCRdb's table, derived via immunoSEQ multiplex PCR, lists solely in-frame clones and lacks some. The data show roughly 75,000 clones, with around 94% seen just once and about 3.6% held by the top ten. The data are from a study of cytomegalovirus exposure and HLA in healthy donors. Overall study context: The same platform was used for the approximately 120 validation repertoires as for the approximately 730 first-cohort repertoires, as reported in a later analysis.

The study's findings and limits: First-cohort TCR clusters were later found to tend to co-occur in the 120 or so validation repertoires.

Per germline, CDR1 SGDLS and CDR2 YYNGEE. The CDR3 is 12 residues long. V lost 3 bases and J 7 bases, leaving 10 bases between the germline ends. The rearrangement links TRBV9 to TRBJ1-2, with D hard to call. This sequence was found in a young woman in good health and CMV-seropositive. Sequenced sample: PBMCs. This chain's CDR3 is CASSASTVGYTF. The DNA of the CDR3 is TGTGCCAGCAGCGCGTCGACTGTTGGCTACACCTTC.